This T cell receptor (beta chain) was observed in a study of OX40 agonist ivuxolimab in advanced cancers. Measured with immunoSEQ multiplex PCR; TCRdb has only the in-frame clones, and not every one. The data contain about 100,000 clones, less than 90% of them seen just once; the ten biggest clones take up more than 5%. CDR3 length equals 14 residues. The germline V gene has CDR1 LNHDA and CDR2 SQIVND (reference sequence). Trimming took 5 bases from V and 4 from J; bases not matched to a gene: 4. This sample comprised CD4+ or CD8+ T cells sorted from blood, obtained in a trial of the OX40 agonist ivuxolimab. The J gene is TRBJ2-7, the V gene TRBV19; 11 bases agree with TRBD2. The sequence derives from an adult with an advanced solid tumor such as melanoma, head and neck, liver or kidney cancer. CDR3 bases: TGTGCCAGTAGTCCGGGGACTAGCGGTTACGAGCAGTACTTC. It encodes CASSPGTSGYEQYF.